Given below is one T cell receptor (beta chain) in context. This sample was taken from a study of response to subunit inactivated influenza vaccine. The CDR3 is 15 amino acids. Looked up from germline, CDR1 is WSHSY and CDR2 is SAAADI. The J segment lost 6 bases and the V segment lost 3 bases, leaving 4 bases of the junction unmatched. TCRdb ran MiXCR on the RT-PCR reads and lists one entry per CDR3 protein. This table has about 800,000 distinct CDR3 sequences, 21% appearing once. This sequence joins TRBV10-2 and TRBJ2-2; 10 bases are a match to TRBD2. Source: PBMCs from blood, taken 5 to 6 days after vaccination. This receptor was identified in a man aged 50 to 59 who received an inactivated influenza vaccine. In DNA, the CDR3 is TGCGCCAGCAGTGAAGCGGGGGGGCCTGCCGGGGAGCTGTTTTTT. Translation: CASSEAGGPAGELFF.